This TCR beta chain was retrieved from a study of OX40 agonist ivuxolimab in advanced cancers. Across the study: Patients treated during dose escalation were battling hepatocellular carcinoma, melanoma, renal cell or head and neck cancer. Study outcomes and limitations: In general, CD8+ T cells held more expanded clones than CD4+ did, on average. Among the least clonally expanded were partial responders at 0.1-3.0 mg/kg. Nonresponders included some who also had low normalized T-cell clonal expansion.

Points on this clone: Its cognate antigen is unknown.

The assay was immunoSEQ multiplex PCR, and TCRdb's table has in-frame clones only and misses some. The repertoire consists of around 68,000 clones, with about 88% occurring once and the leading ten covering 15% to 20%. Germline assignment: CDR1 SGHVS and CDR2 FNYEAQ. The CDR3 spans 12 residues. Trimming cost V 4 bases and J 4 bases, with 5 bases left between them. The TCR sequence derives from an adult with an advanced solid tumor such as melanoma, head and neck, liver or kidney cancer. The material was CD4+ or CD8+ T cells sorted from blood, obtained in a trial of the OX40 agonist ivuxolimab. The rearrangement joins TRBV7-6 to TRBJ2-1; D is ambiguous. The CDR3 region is CASSSYYNEQFF. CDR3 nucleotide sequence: TGTGCCAGCAGCTCCTATTACAATGAGCAGTTCTTC.